These 12 T cell receptor beta chains originate from one sample sequenced in a study of graft-versus-host responses after intestinal transplantation. For these TCRs, the target antigens are not known. Profiled with immunoSEQ multiplex PCR; TCRdb holds only in-frame clones, not every one. This table has about 70,000 clones, about 94% appearing once. The sample consisted of unstimulated CD8+ T cells sorted from spleen or lymph node cells, taken before intestinal transplant. The receptors originated from a human donor who received an intestinal transplant.

The J gene is TRBJ2-1, the V gene TRBV7-9; possible D gene TRBD1, 6 bases. The CDR3 is 17 residues long. V dropped 5 bases and J dropped 2 bases, with 19 bases sitting between them. Germline V CDR1 and CDR2: SEHNR, FQNEAQ (reference sequence). The CDR3 coding sequence is TGTGCCAGCAGCCCCCTTGGGGCAGGGGACACCTACAATGAGCAGTTCTTC. Translated: CASSPLGAGDTYNEQFF.

V gene TRBV5-6 combines with J gene TRBJ2-3, with 8 bases matching TRBD1. Germline V gene data show CDR1 as SGHDT and CDR2 as YYEEEE. The CDR3 has 17 amino acids. The V gene end was trimmed by 3 bases and the J gene end by 7 bases; junction bases not matched to a gene: 16. This chain's CDR3 is CASSSVQGAGHRYTQYF. DNA of the CDR3: TGTGCCAGCAGCTCTGTGCAGGGGGCGGGGCACAGATATACGCAGTATTTT.

The chain is built from TRBV4-1 and TRBJ2-3, with TRBD2 matching 8 bases. The germline gives CDR1 MGHRA, CDR2 YSYEKL. Trimming at V came to 0 bases and at J to 5 bases, leaving 10 bases not matched to a gene. The CDR3 runs to 17 residues. Here the CDR3 DNA reads TGCGCCAGCAGCCAAGAGGGGCGGGAGGACCCCCGAGATACGCAGTATTTT. Protein sequence: CASSQEGREDPRDTQYF.

The CDR3 DNA reads TGTGCCAGCAGCCCGCCGGGGGGCGCGGCCGATGAAGCTTTCTTT. Its translation is CASSPPGGAADEAFF. The rearrangement links TRBV5-6 to TRBJ1-1; TRBD1 might be the D (6 bases). The V gene lost 4 bases and the J gene lost 7 bases, with 20 bases spanning the gap. The V gene's germline CDR1 is SGHDT and CDR2 YYEEEE. The CDR3 is 15 amino acids.

The V call is TRBV5-5, the J call TRBJ1-5; 8 positions match TRBD1. The CDR3 has 17 residues. J was trimmed by 2 bases and V by 7 bases; bases with no gene match: 14. Germline V CDR1 and CDR2: SGHKS, YYEKEE (reference sequence). As DNA, the CDR3 is TGTGCCAGCGGAACTACCATCGGACAGGGCGGCAATCAGCCCCAGCATTTT. This codes for CASGTTIGQGGNQPQHF.

The J gene is TRBJ1-5, the V gene TRBV9; weak D call: TRBD1 (5 bases). The V end was cut by 3 bases, the J end by 4 bases, with 11 bases between. This CDR3 is built from 14 residues. Looked up from germline, CDR1 is SGDLS and CDR2 is YYNGEE. CDR3 DNA sequence: TGTGCCAGCAGCGAGACGGGGGTAAATCAGCCCCAGCATTTT. Protein product: CASSETGVNQPQHF.

The chain carries TRBV27 and TRBJ2-7; 8 bases align to TRBD1. V lost 0 bases and J lost 2; bases outside the gene matches: 6. In germline, CDR1 is MNHEY, CDR2 SMNVEV (reference sequence). This CDR3 contains 16 residues. CDR3 loop: CASSLSGQGWAYEQYF. The DNA for the CDR3 is TGTGCCAGCAGTTTATCCGGACAGGGATGGGCCTACGAGCAGTACTTC.

V gene TRBV7-9 combines with J gene TRBJ2-3; the D call may be TRBD1 or TRBD2 (6 bases each). This CDR3 is 15 amino acids long. V shed 1 base and J shed 5 bases, with 13 bases lying between them. Germline CDR1 reads SEHNR; CDR2 reads FQNEAQ (reference sequence). CDR3 loop: CASSLEMEGGDTQYF. The CDR3 DNA sequence: TGTGCCAGCAGCTTAGAGATGGAGGGGGGAGATACGCAGTATTTT.

The chain has TRBV19 and TRBJ2-1; TRBD1 or TRBD2 may be the D gene (6 bases each). The CDR3 covers 12 residues. Germline CDR1 and CDR2: LNHDA and SQIVND (reference sequence). The V end lost 6 bases, the J end lost 8 bases, and 11 bases lay between the germline ends. The CDR3 DNA sequence: TGTGCCAGTAGCTACGGGGGCCATGAGCAGTTCTTC. Translating gives CASSYGGHEQFF. Full variable domain (missing parts from reference TRBV19 and TRBJ2-1): DGGITQSPKYLFRKEGQNVTLSCEQNLNHDAMYWYRQDPGQGLRLIYYSQIVNDFQKGDIAEGYSVSREKKESFPLTVTSAQKNPTAFYLCASSYGGHEQFFGPGTRLTVL.

Concerning this clone itself: The same CDR3 is also encoded by other DNA sequences in this sample. The chain recombines TRBV27 with TRBJ2-7, with D tentatively TRBD2 (5 bases). CDR1 and CDR2 from the germline V gene are MNHEY and SMNVEV (reference sequence). The V and J ends lost 8 bases and 2 bases respectively, with 16 bases between them. The CDR3 consists of 14 residues. CDR3 in amino acids: CASSLAGGPYEQYF. The CDR3, as DNA: TGTGCCAGCTCCCTTGCCGGAGGTCCCTACGAGCAGTACTTC.

This chain connects TRBV9 to TRBJ1-2, with 8 bases that match TRBD1. The CDR3 has 15 amino acids. The germline V gene has CDR1 SGDLS and CDR2 YYNGEE. V shed 0 bases, J shed 8 bases, and the junction held 9 bases outside the gene matches. This CDR3 is CASSVALGQGEGYTF. The CDR3, as DNA: TGTGCCAGCAGCGTAGCTCTCGGACAGGGTGAGGGCTACACCTTC.

The chain links TRBV27 to TRBJ2-7, with TRBD2 matching 7 bases. The CDR3 is made up of 14 amino acids. Losses at the gene ends were 2 bases for V and 3 bases for J; bases not matched to a gene: 4. Looked up from germline, CDR1 is MNHEY and CDR2 is SMNVEV (reference sequence). CDR3 sequence: CASSLSGEYYEQYF. CDR3 DNA: TGTGCCAGCAGTTTAAGCGGGGAATACTACGAGCAGTACTTC.